One and the same sample provided the 3 T cell receptor beta chains below, sequenced in a study of persistence of HIV-infected CD4 T cells. The antigens of these receptors remain unknown. The libraries were made with immunoSEQ version 4 in survey mode. Here immunoSEQ multiplex PCR was the method, and the copy in TCRdb shows in-frame clones only, minus some. The sample comprises over 40,000 clones, roughly 74% of which are singletons, and 11% to 15% rests with the top ten. The stimulus was an HIV-1 Gag 15-mer peptide pool, about 1.1 ug/peptide/mL. CD40L/CD69 double-negative CD45RO-high memory CD4+ T cells were collected. Here the sequenced sample was CD4+ T cells sorted from PBMCs after roughly 18-hour stimulation, taken from a patient who received antiretroviral therapy. The receptor source for this set is an adult man with HIV who was CMV-seropositive.

The chain couples TRBV6-5 to TRBJ1-2; perhaps TRBD1 as D (5 bases). Germline V gene sequence: CDR1 MNHEY, CDR2 SVGAGI. CDR3 length: 14 residues. V gave up 4 bases and J gave up 7 bases, with 16 bases separating them. CDR3 residues: CASSFTGFSVGYTF. The CDR3 DNA follows: TGTGCCAGCAGTTTTACAGGTTTTTCGGTTGGCTACACCTTC.

Written as DNA, the CDR3 is TGCGCCAGCAAGATGGAGGTGGGCACAGATACGCAGTATTTT. Encoded protein: CASKMEVGTDTQYF. This chain uses TRBV5-1 with TRBJ2-3; tentative D call: TRBD2 (5 bases). The CDR3 covers 14 residues. Germline assignment: CDR1 SGHRS and CDR2 YFSETQ. Trimming left V 6 bases short and J 1 base short, with 12 bases between.

The chain uses TRBV5-1 and TRBJ2-7; D is unresolved. The V end lost 4 bases, the J end lost 2 bases, and 7 bases lay between the germline ends. The CDR3 length is 12 residues. Per germline, CDR1 SGHRS and CDR2 YFSETQ. The CDR3 loop reads CASSNSPYEQYF. The CDR3 region has the DNA TGCGCCAGCAGCAACTCACCCTACGAGCAGTACTTC.